Following are 21 T cell receptor beta chains from one sample sequenced in a study of response to subunit inactivated influenza vaccine. TCRdb reanalysed the RT-PCR reads using MiXCR and keeps one entry per CDR3 protein. The sample lists more than 550,000 distinct CDR3 sequences, about 11% occurring once. This same sample was also taken into another study, of T cells expressing NK-cell markers. In that study: Scientists made TCR beta cDNA using 5'RACE template switching with UMIs.

The sequences come from PBMCs from blood, collected on the day of vaccination. Receptor source: a man aged 50-60 years who received an inactivated influenza vaccine.

The rearrangement uses TRBV27 and TRBJ1-1; TRBD1 aligns across 9 bases. The CDR3 covers 14 residues. CDR1 and CDR2 (germline): MNHEY, SMNVEV (reference sequence). V lost 5 bases, J lost 9 bases, and 10 bases stayed unmatched. DNA of the CDR3: TGTGCCAGCAGTCCTTCACCGGGACAGGGAAAAGCTTTCTTT. It is translated as CASSPSPGQGKAFF.

This clonotype was seen repeatedly, ten times or more. This chain connects TRBV12-3 or TRBV12-4 to TRBJ2-5; D unresolved. The CDR3 totals 13 residues. V was pared by 5 bases and J by 5 bases, with 12 bases between. The CDR3 DNA reads as TGTGCCAGCAGTCACGGTCTGACGGAGACCCAGTACTTC. This gives the protein CASSHGLTETQYF.

This clonotype was recorded a few times. The chain links TRBV20-1 to TRBJ2-1; 15 bases agree with TRBD2. Germline CDR1 DFQATT, CDR2 SNEGSKA (reference sequence). Losses at the gene ends were 3 bases for V and 4 bases for J; bases not matched to a gene: 7. The CDR3 has 17 residues. DNA of the CDR3: TGCAGTGCTAGCGGACTAGCGGGAGGGCCGGAATACAATGAGCAGTTCTTC. It codes for CSASGLAGGPEYNEQFF.

This clonotype was detected only a few times. The chain carries TRBV6-1 and TRBJ2-7; maybe TRBD2 (6 bases). Germline V gene sequence: CDR1 MNHNS, CDR2 SASEGT. CDR3 length: 14 amino acids. The V end lost 4 bases, the J end lost 2 bases, and 12 bases lay between the germline ends. The chain's CDR3 is CASSAPGVTYEQYF. CDR3 bases: TGTGCCAGCAGTGCCCCGGGAGTTACCTACGAGCAGTACTTC.

This clonotype appeared a few times. The chain employs TRBV6-5 and TRBJ2-5, with 7 positions matching TRBD2. The CDR3 runs 17 residues. After removal of 0 bases from V and 2 bases from J, the junction contained 9 bases not matched to a gene. Germline CDR1 is MNHEY and CDR2 is SVGAGI. CDR3 in amino acids: CASSYSLLATGQETQYF. CDR3 nucleotide sequence: TGTGCCAGCAGTTACTCCTTACTAGCGACCGGACAAGAGACCCAGTACTTC.

The chain has TRBV5-1 and TRBJ2-3; 7 positions agree with TRBD1. The CDR3 is 17 residues long. Unmatched junction bases numbered 13, after V lost 5 bases and J lost 1 base. CDR1 SGHRS and CDR2 YFSETQ come from the germline V gene. The CDR3 spells CASSSGPRQGGTDTQYF. CDR3 nucleotide sequence: TGCGCCAGCAGTTCCGGACCGCGACAGGGTGGCACAGATACGCAGTATTTT.

This clonotype was counted between two and nine times. The rearrangement joins TRBV6-2 or TRBV6-3 to TRBJ1-5; TRBD1 might be the D (5 bases). V dropped 8 bases and J dropped 2 bases, with 10 bases sitting between them. Per germline, CDR1 MNHEY and CDR2 SVGEGT. This CDR3 spans 13 amino acids. In DNA form, the CDR3 reads TGTGCCAGCCACAGGTCGGGCAATCAGCCCCAGCATTTT. Residues: CASHRSGNQPQHF.

This clonotype was detected only a few times. The rearrangement links TRBV7-3 to TRBJ2-7; 7 bases are a match to TRBD1. J lost 3 bases, V lost 4 bases, and 6 bases had no gene match. From germline, CDR1 is SGHTA and CDR2 FQGTGA. This CDR3 contains 14 residues. CDR3 amino acids: CASSSTGADYEQYF. The CDR3 DNA is TGTGCCAGCAGCTCCACAGGGGCTGACTACGAGCAGTACTTC.

The chain recombines TRBV4-1 with TRBJ2-7, with 9 bases that match TRBD1. The CDR3 totals 15 residues. V was clipped by 4 bases and J by 2 bases; unmatched bases: 6. CDR1 and CDR2 from the germline V gene are MGHRA and YSYEKL. In nucleotides, the CDR3 is TGCGCCAGCAGCCCGGGGACAGGGTATCCCTACGAGCAGTACTTC. Translating it yields CASSPGTGYPYEQYF.

There are a few counts of this clonotype. The chain joins TRBV4-3 to TRBJ2-7, with TRBD2 as a possible D gene (6 bases). Trimming left V 1 base short and J 3 bases short, with 13 bases between. Germline V gene data show CDR1 as LGHNA and CDR2 as YSLEER. This CDR3 is 15 amino acids long. The CDR3 DNA sequence: TGCGCCAGCAGCCAAGGGGATAGCGGTGGCTACGAGCAGTACTTC. It yields the protein CASSQGDSGGYEQYF.

This clonotype was picked up a small number of times. The rearrangement uses TRBV6-2 or TRBV6-3 and TRBJ2-1; D is tentatively TRBD1 or TRBD2 (5 bases each). Per germline, CDR1 MNHEY and CDR2 SVGEGT. Trimming took 7 bases from V and 6 from J, leaving 31 bases between them. This CDR3 is 19 amino acids long. In DNA form, the CDR3 reads TGTGCCAGCACTACCGACCGGGGAGACACTTGGGGCCTACTCAATGAGCAGTTCTTC. Translated, it gives CASTTDRGDTWGLLNEQFF.

This clonotype has just a few counts. The chain is built from TRBV20-1 and TRBJ1-5, with D hard to call. Germline-derived CDR1 and CDR2 are DFQATT and SNEGSKA (reference sequence). The V gene lost 6 bases and the J gene lost 5 bases, with 17 bases spanning the gap. The CDR3 covers 14 residues. Written as DNA, the CDR3 is TGCAGTGCCCCTCTACGGACCGGGGATCAGCCCCAGCATTTT. Translating it yields CSAPLRTGDQPQHF.

In this sample, this clonotype turned up a few times. The chain is built from TRBV5-1 and TRBJ2-7, with 7 bases lining up with TRBD1. This CDR3 has 14 residues. Germline lookup yields CDR1 SGHRS and CDR2 YFSETQ. J lost 3 bases, V lost 4 bases, and 7 bases had no gene match. Written as DNA, the CDR3 is TGCGCCAGCAGCATCTGGGACAGCGGCTACGAGCAGTACTTC. This translates into CASSIWDSGYEQYF.

This clonotype has ten or more counts. This sequence joins TRBV6-6 and TRBJ2-3; possibly TRBD1 for D (6 bases). V was trimmed by 5 bases and J by 9 bases, leaving 15 bases between them. Germline CDR1 is MNHNY and CDR2 is SVGAGI (reference sequence). The CDR3 has 13 amino acids. DNA of the CDR3: TGTGCCAGCAGTCACGAGAATGGGGGCACGCAGTATTTT. Protein: CASSHENGGTQYF.

This chain links TRBV5-1 with TRBJ2-7; D could derive from TRBD1 or TRBD2 (6 bases each). Germline assignment: CDR1 SGHRS and CDR2 YFSETQ. The CDR3 runs to 15 residues. Trimming removed 3 bases at V and 0 bases at J, with 13 bases between. DNA of the CDR3: TGCGCCAGCAGCTGGGACACCGGGAGCTCCTACGAGCAGTACTTC. It encodes CASSWDTGSSYEQYF. Together with reference TRBV5-1 and TRBJ2-7, the CDR3 gives the full variable domain: KAGVTQTPRYLIKTRGQQVTLSCSPISGHRSVSWYQQTPGQGLQFLFEYFSETQRNKGNFPGRFSGRQFSNSRSEMNVSTLELGDSALYLCASSWDTGSSYEQYFGPGTRLTVT.

The V and J genes are TRBV7-6 and TRBJ2-3, with no clear D. In germline, CDR1 is SGHVS, CDR2 FNYEAQ. CDR3 length: 15 residues. V was pared by 2 bases and J by 0 bases, with 9 bases between. The CDR3 region is CASSLRTASTDTQYF. CDR3 nucleotides: TGTGCCAGCAGCTTAAGGACGGCGAGCACAGATACGCAGTATTTT. The full variable domain, in which reference TRBV7-6 and TRBJ2-3 provide the parts outside the CDR3, is GAGVSQSPRYKVTKRGQDVALRCDPISGHVSLYWYRQALGQGPEFLTYFNYEAQQDKSGLPNDRFSAERPEGSISTLTIQRTEQRDSAMYRCASSLRTASTDTQYFGPGTRLTVL.

This clonotype has ten or more counts. The V call is TRBV9, the J call TRBJ2-5; D is possibly TRBD1 (5 bases). Germline CDR1 is SGDLS and CDR2 is YYNGEE. This CDR3 has 13 residues. V lost 2 bases, J lost 3 bases, and 8 bases lay in between. CDR3 nucleotide sequence: TGTGCCAGCAGCGTGAGCAGGGAAGAGACCCAGTACTTC. This codes for CASSVSREETQYF.

The CDR3, as DNA: TGCAGTGCCCGCGGACTAGCGGGGGCCTACGAGCAGTACTTC. Translating gives CSARGLAGAYEQYF. J is TRBJ2-7 and V is TRBV20-1; the match to TRBD2 covers 13 bases. V was pared by 6 bases and J by 2 bases, with 4 bases of the junction left unmatched. The CDR3 is 14 residues long. The V gene's germline CDR1 is DFQATT and CDR2 SNEGSKA (reference sequence).

This clonotype was picked up a small number of times. The chain uses TRBV28 and TRBJ2-1; 8 bases agree with TRBD1. The CDR3 is made up of 13 amino acids. The V segment lost 6 bases and the J segment 9 bases; nucleotides outside the gene matches: 7. Germline V lookup: CDR1 MDHEN, CDR2 SYDVKM. The CDR3 reads CASRTQGAGEQFF. For the CDR3, the DNA is TGTGCCAGCAGAACCCAGGGGGCCGGTGAGCAGTTCTTC.

The CDR3 is CAISESPGANEKLFF. In nucleotides, the CDR3 is TGTGCCATCAGTGAGTCGCCGGGGGCGAATGAAAAACTGTTTTTT. The chain uses TRBV10-3 and TRBJ1-4, with a tentative D call TRBD1 (6 bases). Germline V lookup: CDR1 ENHRY, CDR2 SYGVKD. This CDR3 spans 15 amino acids. V gave up 0 bases and J gave up 5 bases, with 10 bases separating them.

The chain carries TRBV5-1 and TRBJ2-3; perhaps TRBD2 as D (6 bases). Trimming shortened V by 4 bases and J by 3 bases, and 12 bases separated the two germline ends. The CDR3 consists of 14 residues. CDR1 is SGHRS, CDR2 YFSETQ, per germline. CDR3 bases: TGCGCCAGCAGCGTGGGGACTTTTACAGATACGCAGTATTTT. Encoded protein: CASSVGTFTDTQYF.